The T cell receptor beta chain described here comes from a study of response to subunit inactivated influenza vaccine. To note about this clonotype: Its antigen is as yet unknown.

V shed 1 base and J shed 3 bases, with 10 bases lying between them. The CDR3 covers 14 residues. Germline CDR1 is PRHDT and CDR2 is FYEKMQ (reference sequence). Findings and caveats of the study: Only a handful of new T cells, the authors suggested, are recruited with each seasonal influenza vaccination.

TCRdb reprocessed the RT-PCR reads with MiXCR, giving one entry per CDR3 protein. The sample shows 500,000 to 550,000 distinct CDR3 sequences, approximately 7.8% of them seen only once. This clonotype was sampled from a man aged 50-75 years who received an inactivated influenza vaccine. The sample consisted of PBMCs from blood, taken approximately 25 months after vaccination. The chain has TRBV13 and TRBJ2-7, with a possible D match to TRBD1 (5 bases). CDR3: CASSLEGSNYEQYF. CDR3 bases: TGTGCCAGCAGCTTAGAGGGGTCGAACTACGAGCAGTACTTC.